This TCR beta chain emerged from a study of identical twins. Study-level points and caveats: Possibly, invariant MAIT and iNKT cells partly confounded zero-insertion analyses.

A single record per CDR3 protein comes from TCRdb applying MiXCR to the 5' RACE reads. Here the sample spans fewer than 250,000 distinct CDR3 sequences, approximately 9% being singletons. This clonotype has only a few counts. The antigen is undetermined. This CDR3 comprises 13 residues. V dropped 11 bases and J dropped 4 bases, with 18 bases sitting between them. Germline lookup yields CDR1 ENHRY and CDR2 SYGVKD. This receptor was identified in a woman younger than 35 in good health. The J gene is TRBJ2-7, the V gene TRBV10-3, with D perhaps matching TRBD1 (5 bases). The sequenced material came from memory (CD45RO+) T cells sorted from blood. In DNA, the CDR3 is TGTGCCCTGAGACCGGACAAAGGATACGAGCAGTACTTC. It is translated as CALRPDKGYEQYF.